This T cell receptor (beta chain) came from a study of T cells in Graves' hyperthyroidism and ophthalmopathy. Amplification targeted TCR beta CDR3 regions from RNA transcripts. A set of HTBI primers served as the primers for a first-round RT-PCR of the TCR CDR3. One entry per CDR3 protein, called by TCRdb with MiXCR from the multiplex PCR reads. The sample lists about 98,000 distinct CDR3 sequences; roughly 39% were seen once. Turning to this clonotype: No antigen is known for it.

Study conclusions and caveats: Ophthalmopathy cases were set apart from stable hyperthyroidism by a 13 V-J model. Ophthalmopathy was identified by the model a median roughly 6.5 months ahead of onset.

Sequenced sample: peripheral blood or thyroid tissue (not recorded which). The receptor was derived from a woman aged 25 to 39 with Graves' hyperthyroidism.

CDR3 region: CAISESGHLHEQYF. CDR3 coding DNA: TGTGCCATCAGTGAGTCGGGCCACCTCCACGAGCAGTACTTC. The chain employs TRBV10-3 and TRBJ2-7, with D uncertain. Per germline, CDR1 ENHRY and CDR2 SYGVKD. The CDR3 has 14 amino acids. V was clipped by 0 bases and J by 5 bases, with 11 bases between them.